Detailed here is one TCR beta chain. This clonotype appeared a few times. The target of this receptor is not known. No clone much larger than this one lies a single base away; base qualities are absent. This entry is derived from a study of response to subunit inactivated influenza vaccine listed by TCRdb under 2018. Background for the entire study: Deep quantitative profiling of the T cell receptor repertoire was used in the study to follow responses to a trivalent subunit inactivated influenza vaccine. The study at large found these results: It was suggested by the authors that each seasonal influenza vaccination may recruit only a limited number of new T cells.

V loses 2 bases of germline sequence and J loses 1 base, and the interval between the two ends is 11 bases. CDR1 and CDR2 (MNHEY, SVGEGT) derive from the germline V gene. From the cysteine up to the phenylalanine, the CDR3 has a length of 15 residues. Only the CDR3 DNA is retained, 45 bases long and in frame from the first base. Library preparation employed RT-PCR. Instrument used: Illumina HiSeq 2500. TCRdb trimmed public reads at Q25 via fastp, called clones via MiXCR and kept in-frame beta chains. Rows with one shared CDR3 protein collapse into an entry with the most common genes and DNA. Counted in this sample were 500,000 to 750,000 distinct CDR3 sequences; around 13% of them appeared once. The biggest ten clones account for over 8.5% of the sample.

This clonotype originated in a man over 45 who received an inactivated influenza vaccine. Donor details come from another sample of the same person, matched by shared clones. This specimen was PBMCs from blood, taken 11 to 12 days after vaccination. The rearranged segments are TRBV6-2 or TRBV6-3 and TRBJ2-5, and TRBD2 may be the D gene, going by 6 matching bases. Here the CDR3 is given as CASSYPIGGQETQYF. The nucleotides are TGTGCCAGCAGTTACCCAATCGGGGGCCAAGAGACCCAGTACTTC.